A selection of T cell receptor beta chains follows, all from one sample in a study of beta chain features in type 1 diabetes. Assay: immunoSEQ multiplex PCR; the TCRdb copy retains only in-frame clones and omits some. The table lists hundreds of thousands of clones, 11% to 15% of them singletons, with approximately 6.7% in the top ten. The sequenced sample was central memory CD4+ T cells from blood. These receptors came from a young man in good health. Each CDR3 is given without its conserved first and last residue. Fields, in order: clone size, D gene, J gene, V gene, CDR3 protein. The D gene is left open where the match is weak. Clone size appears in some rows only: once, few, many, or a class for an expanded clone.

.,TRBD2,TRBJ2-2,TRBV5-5,ASSPLAGYTGELF
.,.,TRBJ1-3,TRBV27,ASSPNSGNTIY
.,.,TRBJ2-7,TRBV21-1,ASTYRTPSYEQY
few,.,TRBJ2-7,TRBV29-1,SVVVAGQYEQY
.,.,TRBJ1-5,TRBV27,ASSLWQGSQPQH
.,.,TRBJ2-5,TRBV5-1,ASSPRPQETQY
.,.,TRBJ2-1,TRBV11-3,ASRGFNEQF
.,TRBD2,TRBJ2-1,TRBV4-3,ASSRRLAGRDEQF
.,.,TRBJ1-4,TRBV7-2,ASSSGLVATNEKLF
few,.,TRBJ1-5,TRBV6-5,ASSYTENQPQH
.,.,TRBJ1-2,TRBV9,ASSVVGGPYGYT
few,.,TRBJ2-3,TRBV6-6,ASSPDDTDTQY
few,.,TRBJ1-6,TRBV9,ASSYTVRQNSPLH
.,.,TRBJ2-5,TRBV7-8,ASSLALANGGLETQY
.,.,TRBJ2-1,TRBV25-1,ASSESWGRSVNEQF
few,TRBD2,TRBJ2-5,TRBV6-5,ASSYAGTSGRETQY
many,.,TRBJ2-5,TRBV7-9,ASSLSGSETQY
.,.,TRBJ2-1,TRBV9,ASSVGVSDDEQF
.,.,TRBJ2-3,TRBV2,ASSDVGSSRRTTDTQY
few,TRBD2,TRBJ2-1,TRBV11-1,ASSSPLLAGHSYNEQF